Each of the 13 T cell receptor beta chains below was sequenced from the same sample in a study of HIV-infected patients and healthy controls (dated by TCRdb to between 2014 and 2016). Since whole blood was used without any cell fractionation, the repertoire reflected all peripheral T cells in unsorted form. Library preparation employed 5' RACE. Sequencing took place on an Illumina MiSeq. Using SuperScript III with primers targeting the alpha and beta constant regions, 500 ng of RNA was reverse transcribed. Separate alpha and beta chain libraries were generated by chain-specific third strand synthesis with multiplexing indices. TCRdb itself trimmed the public reads at Q25 with fastp, ran MiXCR and retained productive beta chains. Entries that share a CDR3 protein sequence are merged under the most common genes and DNA. The sample table lists 10,000 to 11,000 distinct CDR3 sequences, about 10% of them with a count of one. The ten top clones hold approximately 15% of the sample.

The sequencing here drew on blood, taken before antiretroviral therapy. These receptors originate from an adult with HIV infection.

This clonotype appeared many times. The chain is built from TRBV12-3 or TRBV12-4 and TRBJ2-1; D ambiguous. The ends were cut back, 1 base at V and 7 bases at J, with 8 bases in the middle. This CDR3 contains 13 residues. The CDR3 DNA follows: TGTGCCAGCAGTTTAGACTATCCGAATGAGCAGTTCTTC. Translated, it gives CASSLDYPNEQFF.

This clonotype was seen repeatedly, ten times or more. The V gene is TRBV20-1, the J gene TRBJ2-1; TRBD2 matches at 10 bases. Germline V CDR1 and CDR2: DFQATT, SNEGSKA (reference sequence). With V trimmed by 3 bases and J by 10 bases, 9 bases remained unmatched. This CDR3 has 14 residues. This chain's CDR3 is CSARRLAGGREQFF. CDR3 DNA sequence: TGCAGTGCTAGGAGATTAGCGGGAGGTAGGGAGCAGTTCTTC.

This clonotype was observed many times. J is TRBJ1-5 and V is TRBV30; D uncertain. With 2 bases removed from V and 5 bases from J, the gap between germline ends came to 10 bases. In germline, CDR1 is GTSNPN, CDR2 SVGIG (reference sequence). The CDR3 covers 13 residues. The CDR3 region is CAWSRSFDQPQHF. The CDR3 nucleotides are TGTGCCTGGAGTAGGTCATTCGATCAGCCCCAGCATTTT.

At least ten counts were recorded for this clonotype. The chain combines TRBV20-1 with TRBJ2-7; the D gene could be TRBD1 or TRBD2 (6 bases each). Trimming took off 3 bases at V and 0 bases at J, with 12 bases between the two ends. Germline loops: CDR1 DFQATT, CDR2 SNEGSKA (reference sequence). CDR3 length: 14 residues. The DNA of the CDR3 is TGCAGTGCTAGCCTGGGGGGCGACTCCTACGAGCAGTACTTC. As protein: CSASLGGDSYEQYF.

At least ten counts were recorded for this clonotype. This chain connects TRBV20-1 to TRBJ1-5, with D possibly TRBD1 on 6 matching bases. Germline CDR1 and CDR2: DFQATT and SNEGSKA (reference sequence). This CDR3 comprises 16 residues. Trimming left V 0 bases short and J 5 bases short, with 17 bases between. The CDR3 region is CSARDSRGTQDQPQHF. The CDR3 nucleotides read TGCAGTGCTAGAGATTCTAGGGGGACCCAGGATCAGCCCCAGCATTTT.

This clonotype was seen at least ten times. The V and J genes are TRBV18 and TRBJ1-1, with 9 bases lining up with TRBD1. The CDR3 totals 14 residues. The J segment lost 10 bases and the V segment lost 2 bases, leaving 8 bases of the junction unmatched. CDR1 and CDR2 (germline): KGHSH, LQKENI. In nucleotides, the CDR3 is TGTGCCAGCTCACCAGGGACAGGGAGAGGGAGAGCTTTCTTT. Residues: CASSPGTGRGRAFF.

This clonotype was observed many times. V usage is TRBV6-2 or TRBV6-3 and J usage is TRBJ2-5; 11 bases agree with TRBD2. Per the germline V gene, CDR1 is MNHEY and CDR2 is SVGEGT. V was clipped by 4 bases and J by 6 bases; unmatched bases: 13. The CDR3 totals 17 residues. CDR3 sequence reads: CASSLSGTSGSSKTQYF. CDR3 nucleotide sequence: TGTGCCAGCAGTTTATCCGGGACTAGCGGAAGTTCAAAGACCCAGTACTTC.

Only a few counts were recorded for this clonotype. V is TRBV7-2 and J is TRBJ2-1; D call uncertain. CDR3 length: 11 residues. CDR1 and CDR2 (germline): SGHTA, FQGNSA. V was trimmed by 5 bases and J by 8 bases, leaving 7 bases between them. CDR3 nucleotide sequence: TGTGCCAGCAGCCATTATTATGAGCAGTTCTTC. Encoded protein: CASSHYYEQFF.

This clonotype came up many times. The CDR3 nucleotides read TGCAGCGCCTGGGGGGACAAGGGCGAAGGGATCTATGGCTACACCTTC. Translated, it gives CSAWGDKGEGIYGYTF. This sequence joins TRBV29-1 and TRBJ1-2; D might be TRBD1 (6 bases). CDR3 length: 16 residues. The V and J ends lost 7 bases and 4 bases respectively, with 25 bases between them. CDR1 is SQVTM, CDR2 ANQGSEA, per germline.

This clonotype occurred many times. This chain joins TRBV2 and TRBJ1-1; D uncertain. Deletions cut 5 bases from V and 1 base from J, with 8 bases between. CDR3 size: 13 residues. Looked up from germline, CDR1 is SNHLY and CDR2 is FYNNEI. CDR3 protein: CASSSDSNTEAFF. Here the CDR3 DNA reads TGTGCCAGCAGTTCCGATTCGAACACTGAAGCTTTCTTT.

This clonotype was found a few times. The gene calls are TRBV10-3 and TRBJ1-2; D is possibly TRBD1 (5 bases). The CDR3 totals 12 residues. Germline CDR1 reads ENHRY; CDR2 reads SYGVKD. V dropped 4 bases and J dropped 8 bases, with 11 bases sitting between them. CDR3 in DNA: TGTGCCATCAGTGTTCGGGACGCGGGCTACACCTTC. Amino acid sequence: CAISVRDAGYTF.

The V call is TRBV12-3 or TRBV12-4, the J call TRBJ2-5; maybe TRBD1 (6 bases). Deletions cut 3 bases from V and 4 bases from J, with 15 bases between. This CDR3 has 15 residues. The CDR3 DNA sequence: TGTGCCAGCAGTTTTGGCAGGGGAATTGGAGAGACCCAGTACTTC. This translates into CASSFGRGIGETQYF.

At least ten counts were recorded for this clonotype. This chain connects TRBV5-4 to TRBJ2-5; TRBD2 might be the D (5 bases). This CDR3 spans 14 amino acids. The germline V gene has CDR1 SGHNT and CDR2 YYREEE (reference sequence). V gave up 0 bases and J gave up 4 bases, with 10 bases separating them. CDR3 sequence reads: CASSLVRDGETQYF. The CDR3 coding sequence is TGTGCCAGCAGCTTGGTCCGGGATGGAGAGACCCAGTACTTC.